The source of this T cell receptor (beta chain) is a study of T cells after yellow fever vaccination. TCRdb recomputed calls from the 5' RACE reads with MiXCR, one row per CDR3 protein. The table shows hundreds of thousands of distinct CDR3 sequences, with around 20% occurring only once. This clonotype turned up a few times. CDR1 DFQATT and CDR2 SNEGSKA come from the germline V gene (reference sequence). CDR3 length: 12 amino acids. V shed 6 bases and J shed 5 bases, with 13 bases lying between them. This TCR came from a man in his late teens or twenties who received the YFV17D yellow fever vaccine. The V gene is TRBV20-1, the J gene TRBJ2-5; D call uncertain. The sequencing here drew on PBMCs, taken before the yellow fever booster vaccination. CDR3 sequence reads: CSARAPAETQYF. The CDR3 DNA reads as TGCAGTGCACGGGCCCCCGCGGAGACCCAGTACTTC.